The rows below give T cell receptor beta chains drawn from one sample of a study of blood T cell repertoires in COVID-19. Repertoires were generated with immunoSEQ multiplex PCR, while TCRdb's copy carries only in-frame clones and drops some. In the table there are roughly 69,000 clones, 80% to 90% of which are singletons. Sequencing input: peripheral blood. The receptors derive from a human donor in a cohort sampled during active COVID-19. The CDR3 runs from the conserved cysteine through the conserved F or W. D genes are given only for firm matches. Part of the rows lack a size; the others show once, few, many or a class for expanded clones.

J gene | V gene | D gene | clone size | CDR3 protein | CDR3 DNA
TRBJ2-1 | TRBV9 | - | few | CASSPTDAYRYNEQFF | TGTGCCAGCAGCCCGACAGATGCTTACAGGTACAATGAGCAGTTCTTC
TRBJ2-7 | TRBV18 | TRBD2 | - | CASSRGLDGAYEQYF | TGTGCCAGCTCACGGGGACTAGATGGAGCCTACGAGCAGTACTTC
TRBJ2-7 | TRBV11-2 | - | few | CASSHWTRPYEQYF | TGTGCCAGCAGCCACTGGACTCGTCCCTACGAGCAGTACTTC
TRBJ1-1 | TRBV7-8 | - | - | CASSHPVGDNTEAFF | TGTGCCAGCAGCCATCCTGTAGGGGATAACACTGAAGCTTTCTTT
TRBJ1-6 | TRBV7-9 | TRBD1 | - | CASSQAGQGANSPLHF | TGTGCCAGCAGCCAAGCGGGGCAGGGGGCTAATTCACCCCTCCACTTT
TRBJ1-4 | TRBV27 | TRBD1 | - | CASSGGIGGGIQKLFF | TGTGCCAGCAGCGGGGGTATAGGAGGGGGCATTCAAAAACTGTTTTTT
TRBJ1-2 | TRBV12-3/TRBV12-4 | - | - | CASSLTAARGYTF | TGTGCCAGCAGTTTAACGGCGGCTAGAGGCTACACCTTC
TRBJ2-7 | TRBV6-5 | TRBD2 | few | CASRGAGGYGYEQYF | TGTGCCAGCCGGGGCGCGGGAGGGTACGGCTACGAGCAGTACTTC
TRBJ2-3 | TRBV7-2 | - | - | CASSLGGARGNTQYF | TGTGCCAGCAGCTTAGGGGGGGCCAGGGGGAATACGCAGTATTTT
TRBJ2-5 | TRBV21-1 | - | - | CASRHGNRGRETQYF | TGTGCCAGCAGGCACGGAAACAGGGGGCGAGAGACCCAGTACTTC
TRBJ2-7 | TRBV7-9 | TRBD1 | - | CASSYRDSYYEQYF | TGTGCCAGCAGCTACCGGGACAGCTACTACGAGCAGTACTTC
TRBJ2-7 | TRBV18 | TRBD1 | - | CASSLQGASGDEQYF | TGTGCCAGCTCACTACAGGGGGCATCTGGCGACGAGCAGTACTTC
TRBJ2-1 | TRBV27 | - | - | CASRLGTEQFF | TGTGCCAGCAGACTAGGGACAGAGCAGTTCTTC
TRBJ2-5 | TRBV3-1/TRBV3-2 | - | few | CASSQMTQETQYF | TGTGCCAGCAGCCAAATGACTCAAGAGACCCAGTACTTC
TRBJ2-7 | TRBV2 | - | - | CATTTQGGYEQYF | TGTGCCACGACGACACAGGGAGGGTACGAGCAGTACTTC
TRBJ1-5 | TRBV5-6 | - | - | CASSLQGVNQPQHF | TGTGCCAGCAGCTTACAGGGTGTCAATCAGCCCCAGCATTTT
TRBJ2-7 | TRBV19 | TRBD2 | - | CASSIGRGGVNEQYF | TGTGCCAGTAGTATAGGTCGGGGGGGAGTCAACGAGCAGTACTTC
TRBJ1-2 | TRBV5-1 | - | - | CASSLSYREKNYYGYTF | TGCGCCAGCAGCTTGTCATACAGGGAAAAGAATTACTATGGCTACACCTTC
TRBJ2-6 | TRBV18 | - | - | CASSRWAPNPGSGANVLTF | TGTGCCAGCTCAAGATGGGCGCCTAATCCCGGCTCTGGGGCCAACGTCCTGACTTTC
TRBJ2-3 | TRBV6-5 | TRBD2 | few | CASSYAAGVWDTQYF | TGTGCCAGCAGTTACGCCGCGGGAGTGTGGGATACGCAGTATTTT
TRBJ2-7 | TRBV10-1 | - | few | CATPDPGVSYEQYF | TGCGCCACACCCGACCCAGGGGTTTCATACGAGCAGTACTTC
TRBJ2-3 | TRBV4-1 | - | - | CASSQVNSGIRRATDTQYF | TGCGCCAGCAGCCAAGTGAATTCAGGGATCCGGAGAGCGACAGATACGCAGTATTTT
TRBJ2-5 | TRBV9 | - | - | CASTSGGRGTQYF | TGTGCCAGCACCAGCGGAGGCAGGGGGACCCAGTACTTC
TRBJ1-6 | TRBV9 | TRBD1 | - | CASSVEGQRNSPLHF | TGTGCCAGCAGCGTCGAGGGACAGAGGAATTCACCCCTCCACTTT
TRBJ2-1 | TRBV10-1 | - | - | CASSEAEQGEQFF | TGCGCCAGCAGCGAGGCGGAGCAGGGTGAGCAGTTCTTC
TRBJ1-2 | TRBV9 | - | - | CASSAAGVGYGYTF | TGTGCCAGCAGCGCTGCGGGGGTAGGGTATGGCTACACCTTC
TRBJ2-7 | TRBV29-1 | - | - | CSVDGWRDRYEQYF | TGCAGCGTTGATGGGTGGCGGGACCGCTACGAGCAGTACTTC
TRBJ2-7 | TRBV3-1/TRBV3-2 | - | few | CASSQGGAGKQYF | TGTGCCAGCAGCCAAGGCGGAGCGGGCAAGCAGTACTTC
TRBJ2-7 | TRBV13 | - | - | CASSLGHRDKHSYEQYF | TGTGCCAGCAGCTTGGGCCACCGGGACAAGCACTCCTACGAGCAGTACTTC
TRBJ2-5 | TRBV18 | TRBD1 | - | CASSPITGGQETQYF | TGTGCCAGCTCACCAATTACAGGGGGTCAAGAGACCCAGTACTTC
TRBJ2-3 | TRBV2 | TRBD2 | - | CASSVSGGATDTQYF | TGTGCCAGCAGTGTAAGCGGGGGGGCGACAGATACGCAGTATTTT
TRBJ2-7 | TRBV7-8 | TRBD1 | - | CASSFSALGQASYEQYF | TGTGCCAGCAGCTTCTCAGCCCTGGGACAGGCATCGTACGAGCAGTACTTC
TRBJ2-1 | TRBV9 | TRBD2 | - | CASSASGYPHNEQFF | TGTGCCAGCAGCGCTAGCGGGTATCCCCACAATGAGCAGTTCTTC
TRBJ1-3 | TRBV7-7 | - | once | CASSAATGPGNTIYF | TGTGCTAGCAGCGCAGCGACAGGTCCTGGAAACACCATATATTTT
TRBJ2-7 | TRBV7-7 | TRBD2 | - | CASSAGTSGSFAQYF | TGTGCCAGCAGCGCCGGGACTAGCGGGAGTTTCGCGCAGTACTTC
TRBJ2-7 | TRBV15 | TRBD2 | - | CATSRATSGRMEQYF | TGTGCCACCAGCAGAGCGACTAGCGGGAGAATGGAGCAGTACTTC
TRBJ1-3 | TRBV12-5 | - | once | CASGLVASGNTIYF | TGTGCTAGTGGTTTGGTAGCCTCTGGAAACACCATATATTTT
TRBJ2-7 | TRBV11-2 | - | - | CASSSPSYEQYF | TGTGCCAGCAGCTCTCCCTCCTACGAGCAGTACTTC
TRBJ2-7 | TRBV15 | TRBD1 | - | CATSRDRWDSGYEQYF | TGTGCCACCAGCAGAGATAGGTGGGACAGCGGATACGAGCAGTACTTC
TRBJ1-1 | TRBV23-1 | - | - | CASSQQGSNTEAFF | TGCGCCAGCAGTCAACAGGGGTCTAACACTGAAGCTTTCTTT
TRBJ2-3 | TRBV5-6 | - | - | CASSLAGRDTQYF | TGTGCCAGCAGCTTGGCCGGGAGAGATACGCAGTATTTT
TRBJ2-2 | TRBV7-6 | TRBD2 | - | CASSLISGRAATGELFF | TGTGCCAGCAGCCTGATAAGCGGGAGGGCTGCTACCGGGGAGCTGTTTTTT
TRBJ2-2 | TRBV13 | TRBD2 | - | CASSLASSGSAGELFF | TGTGCCAGCAGCTTAGCCAGTAGCGGGAGTGCCGGGGAGCTGTTTTTT
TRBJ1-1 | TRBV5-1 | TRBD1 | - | CASSSYPRDRVMHTEAFF | TGCGCCAGCAGCTCGTACCCCCGGGACAGGGTAATGCACACTGAAGCTTTCTTT
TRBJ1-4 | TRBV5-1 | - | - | CASSPDWNHEKLFF | TGCGCCAGCAGCCCGGACTGGAACCATGAAAAACTGTTTTTT
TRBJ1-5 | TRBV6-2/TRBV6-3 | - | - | CASSYGGNQPQHF | TGTGCCAGCAGTTACGGGGGGAATCAGCCCCAGCATTTT
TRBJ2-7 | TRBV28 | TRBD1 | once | CASSLPDRANQLPINYEQYF | TGTGCCAGCAGTTTACCCGACAGGGCGAATCAACTCCCAATAAACTACGAGCAGTACTTC
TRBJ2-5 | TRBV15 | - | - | CATSRDKVALETQYF | TGTGCCACCAGCAGAGATAAGGTAGCGTTGGAGACCCAGTACTTC
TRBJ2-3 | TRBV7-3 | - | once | CASSLTEAARPYF | TGTGCCAGCAGCTTAACGGAAGCGGCTAGACCGTATTTT
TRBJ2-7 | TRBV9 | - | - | CASSPLDSRRSYEQYF | TGTGCCAGCAGCCCACTCGACAGCCGACGCTCCTACGAGCAGTACTTC
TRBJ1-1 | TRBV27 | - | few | CASSFQGSPEAFF | TGTGCCAGCAGTTTCCAGGGATCCCCTGAAGCTTTCTTT
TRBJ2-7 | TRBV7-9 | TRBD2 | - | CASSYLAGGPHEQYF | TGTGCCAGCAGTTACCTAGCGGGAGGGCCTCACGAGCAGTACTTC
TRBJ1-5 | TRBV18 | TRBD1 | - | CASSITRGGVQPQHF | TGTGCCAGCTCAATCACGAGAGGGGGCGTTCAGCCCCAGCATTTT
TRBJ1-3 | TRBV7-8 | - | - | CASSSTDTSGNTIYF | TGTGCCAGCAGCTCCACTGACACCTCTGGAAACACCATATATTTT
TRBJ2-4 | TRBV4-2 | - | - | CASSVGGGAKNIQYF | TGTGCCAGCAGCGTGGGAGGCGGGGCCAAAAACATTCAGTACTTC